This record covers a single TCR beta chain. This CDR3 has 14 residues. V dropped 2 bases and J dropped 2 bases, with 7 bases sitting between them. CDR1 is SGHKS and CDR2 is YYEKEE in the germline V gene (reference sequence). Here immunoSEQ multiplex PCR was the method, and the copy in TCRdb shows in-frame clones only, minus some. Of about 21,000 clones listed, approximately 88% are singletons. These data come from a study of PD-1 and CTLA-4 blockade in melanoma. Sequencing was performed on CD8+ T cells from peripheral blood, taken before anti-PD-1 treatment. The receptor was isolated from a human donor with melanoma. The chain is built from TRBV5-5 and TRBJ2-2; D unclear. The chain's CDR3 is CASSFEDNTGELFF. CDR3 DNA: TGTGCCAGCAGCTTCGAGGACAACACCGGGGAGCTGTTTTTT.